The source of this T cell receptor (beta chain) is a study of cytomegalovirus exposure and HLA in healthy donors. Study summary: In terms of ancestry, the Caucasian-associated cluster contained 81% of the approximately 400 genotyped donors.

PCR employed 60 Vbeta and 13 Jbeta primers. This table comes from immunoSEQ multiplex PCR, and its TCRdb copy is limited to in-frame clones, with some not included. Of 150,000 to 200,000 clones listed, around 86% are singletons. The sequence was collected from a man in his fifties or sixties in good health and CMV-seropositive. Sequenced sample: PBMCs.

The CDR3 region has the DNA TGTGCCAGCAGTCCGGGGACCCACGGGACACCGAGGCCTGAAGCTTTCTTT. Residues: CASSPGTHGTPRPEAFF. The V call is TRBV28, the J call TRBJ1-1; possible D gene TRBD1, 6 bases. The V end was cut by 5 bases, the J end by 6 bases, with 25 bases between. The CDR3 extends over 17 amino acids. Germline V CDR1 and CDR2: MDHEN, SYDVKM.